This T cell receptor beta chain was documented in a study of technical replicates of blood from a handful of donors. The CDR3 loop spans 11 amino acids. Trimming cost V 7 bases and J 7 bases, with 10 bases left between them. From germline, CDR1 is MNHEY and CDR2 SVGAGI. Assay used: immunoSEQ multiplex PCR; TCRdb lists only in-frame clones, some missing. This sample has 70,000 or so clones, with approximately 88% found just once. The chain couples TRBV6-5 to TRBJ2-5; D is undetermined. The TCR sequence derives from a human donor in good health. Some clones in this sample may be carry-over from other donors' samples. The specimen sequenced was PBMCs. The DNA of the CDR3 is TGTGCCAGCATCAACGCAGGGACCCAGTACTTC. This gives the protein CASINAGTQYF.